What follows are 12 T cell receptor beta chains derived from one specimen sequenced in a study of cytotoxic CD8 clonotypes in ibrutinib-treated CLL. The table came from immunoSEQ multiplex PCR; TCRdb's copy has only in-frame clones and leaves some out. Among about 270,000 clones listed, approximately 79% were seen once. Sequenced here: PBMCs, sampled at disease progression, from a patient treated with ibrutinib. Receptors were obtained from a human donor with chronic lymphocytic leukemia.

The genes are TRBV15 and TRBJ2-1; 7 bases match TRBD1. Losses at the gene ends were 5 bases for V and 5 bases for J; bases not matched to a gene: 12. The CDR3 covers 16 residues. CDR1 and CDR2 from the germline V gene are LNHNV and YYDKDF (reference sequence). The CDR3 here is CATSAPSRGPDNEQFF. CDR3 sequence (DNA): TGTGCCACCAGCGCCCCGTCGAGGGGGCCGGACAATGAGCAGTTCTTC.

This clone has just a few counts. The V gene is TRBV7-9, the J gene TRBJ1-4; TRBD1 might be the D (5 bases). This CDR3 contains 15 residues. The V gene's germline CDR1 is SEHNR and CDR2 FQNEAQ (reference sequence). V lost 1 base, J lost 4 bases, and 10 bases lay in between. As DNA, the CDR3 is TGTGCCAGCAGCTTAGATACAGGTGGTAATGAAAAACTGTTTTTT. Translating gives CASSLDTGGNEKLFF. Combining the CDR3 with reference TRBV7-9 and TRBJ1-4 gives the whole variable domain DTGVSQNPRHKITKRGQNVTFRCDPISEHNRLYWYRQTLGQGPEFLTYFQNEAQLEKSRLLSDRFSAERPKGSFSTLEIQRTEQGDSAMYLCASSLDTGGNEKLFFGSGTQLSVL.

The rearrangement joins TRBV7-2 to TRBJ2-7; maybe TRBD1 (6 bases). Deletions cut 3 bases from V and 3 bases from J, with 18 bases between. The CDR3 extends over 16 amino acids. The germline V gene encodes CDR1 SGHTA and CDR2 FQGNSA. The CDR3 DNA reads TGTGCCAGCAGCTTCGTCGGGACAAGGAGCCGCTACGAGCAGTACTTC. Translated: CASSFVGTRSRYEQYF.

The chain joins TRBV2 to TRBJ2-7; 10 nucleotides agree with TRBD1. Germline V gene sequence: CDR1 SNHLY, CDR2 FYNNEI. The V segment lost 11 bases and the J segment 6 bases; nucleotides outside the gene matches: 4. The CDR3 length is 11 residues. CDR3: CAATGGVEQYF. For the CDR3, the DNA is TGTGCCGCGACAGGGGGCGTCGAGCAGTACTTC.

J is TRBJ2-3 and V is TRBV9; D uncertain. This CDR3 region has 12 residues. Germline loops: CDR1 SGDLS, CDR2 YYNGEE. The V and J ends lost 4 bases and 2 bases respectively, with 5 bases between them. This chain's CDR3 is CASSPHTDTQYF. In DNA form, the CDR3 reads TGTGCCAGCAGCCCCCACACAGATACGCAGTATTTT.

The chain joins TRBV5-1 to TRBJ1-2; D not certain. The CDR3 runs 16 residues. V was shortened by 0 bases and J by 3 bases, with 15 bases between the two germline ends. Germline CDR1 and CDR2: SGHRS and YFSETQ. The CDR3: CASSLVGGRPDYGYTF. DNA of the CDR3: TGCGCCAGCAGCTTGGTAGGTGGCAGGCCAGACTATGGCTACACCTTC.

As DNA, the CDR3 is TGTGCCAGCAGGGAGAGGGGCACAGATACGCAGTATTTT. Translated, it gives CASRERGTDTQYF. The chain recombines TRBV27 with TRBJ2-3; weak D call: TRBD2 (5 bases). The V gene's germline CDR1 is MNHEY and CDR2 SMNVEV (reference sequence). This CDR3 has 13 residues. The V gene lost 6 bases and the J gene lost 1 base, with 8 bases spanning the gap.

This chain links TRBV7-2 with TRBJ2-5; 8 nucleotides line up with TRBD1. The CDR3 has 14 amino acids. V gave up 5 bases and J gave up 5 bases; unmatched junction bases: 7. Germline V gene sequence: CDR1 SGHTA, CDR2 FQGNSA. The CDR3 loop is CASSQDRADETQYF. The DNA of the CDR3 is TGTGCCAGCAGCCAGGACAGGGCGGACGAGACCCAGTACTTC.

This clone came up once. The V call is TRBV2, the J call TRBJ1-2; D gene unclear. V lost 2 bases and J 0 bases, leaving 7 bases between the germline ends. Germline loops: CDR1 SNHLY, CDR2 FYNNEI. The CDR3 consists of 14 residues. The CDR3 DNA reads TGTGCCAGCAGTGAATTCGGGGCTAACTATGGCTACACCTTC. Translating gives CASSEFGANYGYTF.

J is TRBJ2-5 and V is TRBV25-1; no firm D call. The CDR3 loop spans 14 amino acids. With 0 bases removed from V and 5 bases from J, the gap between germline ends came to 10 bases. From germline, CDR1 is MGHDK and CDR2 SYGVNS. For the CDR3, the DNA is TGTGCCAGCAGTGAATATCGTGTGGGGGAGACCCAGTACTTC. Its translation: CASSEYRVGETQYF.

J is TRBJ1-2 and V is TRBV6-6; D possibly corresponds to TRBD1 (6 bases). The V end was cut by 3 bases, the J end by 3 bases, with 14 bases between. This CDR3 comprises 15 residues. Per the germline V gene, CDR1 is MNHNY and CDR2 is SVGAGI (reference sequence). CDR3 bases: TGTGCCAGCAGTTATCAGGGGCGATATGACTATGGCTACACCTTC. Its translation: CASSYQGRYDYGYTF.

The rearrangement uses TRBV4-1 and TRBJ1-5; D is uncertain. This CDR3 spans 15 amino acids. Trimming removed 5 bases from V and 0 bases from J, with 11 bases in between. Per the germline V gene, CDR1 is MGHRA and CDR2 is YSYEKL. The CDR3 loop is CASSWERFSNQPQHF. DNA for the CDR3: TGCGCCAGCAGCTGGGAGAGGTTTAGCAATCAGCCCCAGCATTTT.